This note documents a single T cell receptor beta chain sequence. Its antigen is not identified. CD8 cells classed as naive were CD45RO-negative and positively selected for CCR7, excluding terminally differentiated effector memory CD45RA+ cells. The data were taken from a study of shared clonotypes between healthy human individuals. In the study overall: For every donor, three CD4 naive, three CD4 memory, two CD8 naive and one CD8 memory plates were used. The study's findings and limits: Sampling involved blood alone; tissue repertoires likely differ.

The germline gives CDR1 SGHDT, CDR2 YYEEEE. V dropped 2 bases and J dropped 4; count of bases not matched to a gene: 12. The CDR3 extends over 18 amino acids. Genomic DNA per cell subset filled all wells of several immunoSEQ plates. The input for sorted-subset replicate PCRs was approximately 190 ng DNA, 25,000 to 35,000 T cell genomes. Measured with immunoSEQ multiplex PCR; TCRdb has only the in-frame clones, and not every one. The sample yields over 2 million clones, roughly 94% seen once. The sample taken for sequencing was naive CD8+ T cells sorted from blood. The TCR originated in a man aged 18 to 29 in good health. This chain links TRBV5-6 with TRBJ2-1; TRBD2 agrees at 10 bases. The CDR3 loop is CASSFGLAETFPYNEQFF. In nucleotides, the CDR3 is TGTGCCAGCAGCTTTGGACTAGCGGAGACGTTTCCTTACAATGAGCAGTTCTTC.